Detailed here is one T cell receptor beta chain. These data originate in a study of blood T cell repertoires in COVID-19. Turning to the study itself: Samples representing acute and convalescent COVID-19 were sourced from the United States, Italy and Spain. The cDNA or gDNA used as material had been derived from T cells, B-cell-depleted T cells, or PBMCs.

Original handling: Reference gene primers were amplified, and this amplification served to estimate nucleated cell counts. Here immunoSEQ multiplex PCR was the method, and the copy in TCRdb shows in-frame clones only, minus some. Clone size and the V and J calls come from that table; the DNA yielded D and trimming. The table includes 60,000 to 80,000 clones, approximately 85% detected once. Sequencing was done on a sample of peripheral blood. This TCR came from a man in his forties or fifties with acute or convalescent COVID-19.

CDR3 amino acids: CASTVDGGTGLGYTF. CDR3 nucleotide sequence: TGTGCCAGTACCGTAGATGGCGGGACAGGGCTCGGCTACACCTTC. The chain joins TRBV19 to TRBJ1-2, with 9 bases identical to TRBD1. V trimming: 7 bases; J trimming: 8 bases; junction bases outside the gene matches: 14. The CDR3 covers 15 residues. Germline V CDR1 and CDR2: LNHDA, SQIVND (reference sequence).